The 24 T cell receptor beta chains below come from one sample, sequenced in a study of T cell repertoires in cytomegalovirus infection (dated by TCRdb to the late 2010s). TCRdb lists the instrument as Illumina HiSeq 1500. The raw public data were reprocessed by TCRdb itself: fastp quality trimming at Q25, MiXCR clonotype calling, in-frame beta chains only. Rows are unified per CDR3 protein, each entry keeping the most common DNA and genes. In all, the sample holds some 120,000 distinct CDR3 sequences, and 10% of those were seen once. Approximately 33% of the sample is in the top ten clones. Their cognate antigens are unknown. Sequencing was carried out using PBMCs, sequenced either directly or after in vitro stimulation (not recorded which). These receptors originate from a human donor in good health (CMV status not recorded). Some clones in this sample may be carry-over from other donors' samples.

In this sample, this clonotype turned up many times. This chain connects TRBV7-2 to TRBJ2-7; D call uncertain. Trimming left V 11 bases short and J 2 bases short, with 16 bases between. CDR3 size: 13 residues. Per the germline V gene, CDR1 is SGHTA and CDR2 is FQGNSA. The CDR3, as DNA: TGTGCCTCCGAGGATCATTTTACCTACGAGCAGTACTTC. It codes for CASEDHFTYEQYF.

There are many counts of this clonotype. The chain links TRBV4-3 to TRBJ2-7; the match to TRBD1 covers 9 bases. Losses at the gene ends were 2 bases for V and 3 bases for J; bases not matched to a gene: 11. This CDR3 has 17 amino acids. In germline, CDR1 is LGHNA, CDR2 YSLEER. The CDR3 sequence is CASSQNLGTGFVYEQYF. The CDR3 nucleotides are TGCGCCAGCAGCCAAAACCTCGGGACAGGGTTCGTCTACGAGCAGTACTTC.

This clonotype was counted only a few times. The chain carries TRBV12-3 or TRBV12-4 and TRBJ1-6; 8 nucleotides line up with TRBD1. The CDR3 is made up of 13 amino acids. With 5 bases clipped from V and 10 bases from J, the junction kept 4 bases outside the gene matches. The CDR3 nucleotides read TGTGCCAGCAGTCGGACAGGGAGCTCACCCCTCCACTTT. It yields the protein CASSRTGSSPLHF.

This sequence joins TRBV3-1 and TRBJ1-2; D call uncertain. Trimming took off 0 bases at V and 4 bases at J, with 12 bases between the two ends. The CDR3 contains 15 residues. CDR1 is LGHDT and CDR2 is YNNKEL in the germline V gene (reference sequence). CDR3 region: CASSQERRLLYGYTF. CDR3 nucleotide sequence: TGTGCCAGCAGCCAAGAGAGGCGGCTACTCTATGGCTACACCTTC.

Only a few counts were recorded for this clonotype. The CDR3 spells CASNLNRGISGANVLTF. The CDR3 bases are TGTGCCAGCAACCTGAACAGAGGGATCTCTGGGGCCAACGTCCTGACTTTC. V and J are TRBV7-2 and TRBJ2-6; tentatively, D is TRBD2 (5 bases). V lost 7 bases to trimming and J lost 0 bases, with 16 bases between them. Per germline, CDR1 SGHTA and CDR2 FQGNSA. The CDR3 totals 17 residues.

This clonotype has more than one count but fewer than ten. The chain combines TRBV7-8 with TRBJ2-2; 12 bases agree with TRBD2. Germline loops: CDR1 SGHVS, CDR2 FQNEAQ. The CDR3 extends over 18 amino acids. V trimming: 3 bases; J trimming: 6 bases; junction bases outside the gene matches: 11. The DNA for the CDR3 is TGTGCCAGCAGCTTGCCCCGACTAGCGGGAGTAAAATCCGGGGAGCTGTTTTTT. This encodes CASSLPRLAGVKSGELFF.

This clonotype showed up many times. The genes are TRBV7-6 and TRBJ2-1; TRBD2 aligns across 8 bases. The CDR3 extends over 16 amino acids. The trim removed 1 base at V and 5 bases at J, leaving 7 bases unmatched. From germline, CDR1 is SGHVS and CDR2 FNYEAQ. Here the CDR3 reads CASSLGQGLADNEQFF. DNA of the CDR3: TGTGCCAGCAGCTTAGGCCAAGGACTAGCCGACAATGAGCAGTTCTTC.

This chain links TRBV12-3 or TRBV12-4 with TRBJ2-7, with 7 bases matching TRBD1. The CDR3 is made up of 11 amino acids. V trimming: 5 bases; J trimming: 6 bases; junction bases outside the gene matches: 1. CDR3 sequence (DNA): TGTGCCAGCAGTCACAGGGGCGAGCAGTACTTC. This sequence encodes CASSHRGEQYF.

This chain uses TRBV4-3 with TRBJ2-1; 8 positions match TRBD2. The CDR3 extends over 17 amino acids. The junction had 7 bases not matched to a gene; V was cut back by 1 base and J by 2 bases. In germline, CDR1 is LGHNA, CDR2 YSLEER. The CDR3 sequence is CASSQGAGGGAYNEQFF. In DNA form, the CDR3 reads TGCGCCAGCAGCCAAGGGGCCGGGGGGGGAGCCTACAATGAGCAGTTCTTC.

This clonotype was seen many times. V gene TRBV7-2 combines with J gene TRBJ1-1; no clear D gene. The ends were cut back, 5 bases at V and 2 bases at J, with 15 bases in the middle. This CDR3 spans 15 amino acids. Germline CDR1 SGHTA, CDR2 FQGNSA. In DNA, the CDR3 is TGTGCCAGCAGCCGCCGGCTGGTAGAAAACACTGAAGCTTTCTTT. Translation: CASSRRLVENTEAFF. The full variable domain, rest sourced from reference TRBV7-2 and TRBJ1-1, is GAGVSQSPSNKVTEKGKDVELRCDPISGHTALYWYRQSLGQGLEFLIYFQGNSAPDKSGLPSDRFSAERTGGSVSTLTIQRTQQEDSAVYLCASSRRLVENTEAFFGQGTRLTVV.

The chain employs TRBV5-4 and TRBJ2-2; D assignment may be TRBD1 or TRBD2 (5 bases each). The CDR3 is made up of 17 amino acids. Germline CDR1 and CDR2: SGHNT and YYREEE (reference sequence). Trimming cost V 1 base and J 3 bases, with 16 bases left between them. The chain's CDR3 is CASSLPPRWGYTGELFF. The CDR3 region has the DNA TGTGCCAGCAGCTTGCCTCCCAGGTGGGGGTACACCGGGGAGCTGTTTTTT.

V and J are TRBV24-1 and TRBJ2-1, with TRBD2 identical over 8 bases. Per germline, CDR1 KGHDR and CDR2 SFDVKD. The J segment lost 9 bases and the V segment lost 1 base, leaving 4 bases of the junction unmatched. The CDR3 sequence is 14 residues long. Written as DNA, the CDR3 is TGTGCCACCAGTGATTTTTGGCGGGAGGCTGAGCAGTTCTTC. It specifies CATSDFWREAEQFF.

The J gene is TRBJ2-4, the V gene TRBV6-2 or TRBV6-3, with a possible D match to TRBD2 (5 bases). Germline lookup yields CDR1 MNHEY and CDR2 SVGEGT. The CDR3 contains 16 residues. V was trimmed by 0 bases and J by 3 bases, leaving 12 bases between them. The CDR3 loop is CASSYSPREVKNIQYF. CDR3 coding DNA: TGTGCCAGCAGTTACTCTCCGAGGGAAGTCAAAAACATTCAGTACTTC.

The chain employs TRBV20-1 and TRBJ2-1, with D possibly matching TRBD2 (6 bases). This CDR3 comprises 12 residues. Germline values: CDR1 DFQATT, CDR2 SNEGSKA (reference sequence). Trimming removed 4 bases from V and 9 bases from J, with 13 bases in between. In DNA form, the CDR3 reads TGCAGTGCTATGCTCGGGAGAGGTGAGCAGTTCTTC. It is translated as CSAMLGRGEQFF.

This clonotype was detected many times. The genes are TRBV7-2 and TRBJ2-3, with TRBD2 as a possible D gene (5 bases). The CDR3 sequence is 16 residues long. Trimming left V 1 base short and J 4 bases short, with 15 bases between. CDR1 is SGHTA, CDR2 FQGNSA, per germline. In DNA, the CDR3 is TGTGCCAGCAGCTTAGTTGGTGGGAGTTGGGCAGATACGCAGTATTTT. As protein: CASSLVGGSWADTQYF.

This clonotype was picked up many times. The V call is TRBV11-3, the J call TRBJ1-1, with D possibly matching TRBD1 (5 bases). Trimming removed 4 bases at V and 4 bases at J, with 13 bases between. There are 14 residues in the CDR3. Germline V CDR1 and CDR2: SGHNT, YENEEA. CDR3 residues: CASSSRRGTTEAFF. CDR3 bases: TGTGCCAGCAGCTCGCGGCGGGGGACCACTGAAGCTTTCTTT.

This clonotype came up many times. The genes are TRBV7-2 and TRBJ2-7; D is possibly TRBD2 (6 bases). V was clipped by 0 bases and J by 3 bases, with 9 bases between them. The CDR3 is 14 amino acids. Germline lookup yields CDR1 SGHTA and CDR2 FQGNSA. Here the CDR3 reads CASSLAGGIYEQYF. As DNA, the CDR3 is TGTGCCAGCAGCTTAGCTGGAGGGATCTACGAGCAGTACTTC.

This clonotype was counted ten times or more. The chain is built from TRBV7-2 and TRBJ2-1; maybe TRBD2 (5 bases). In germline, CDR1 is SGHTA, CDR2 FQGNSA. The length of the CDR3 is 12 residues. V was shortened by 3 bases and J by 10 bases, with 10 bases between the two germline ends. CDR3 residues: CASSFLAGEQFF. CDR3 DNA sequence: TGTGCCAGCAGCTTCCTAGCTGGAGAGCAGTTCTTC.

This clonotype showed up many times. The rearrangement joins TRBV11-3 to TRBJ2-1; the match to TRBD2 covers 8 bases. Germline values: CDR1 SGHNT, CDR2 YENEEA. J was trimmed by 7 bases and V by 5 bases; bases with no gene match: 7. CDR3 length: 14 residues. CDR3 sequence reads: CASSRQSGSNEQFF. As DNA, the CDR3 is TGTGCCAGCAGCCGACAAAGCGGGAGTAATGAGCAGTTCTTC.

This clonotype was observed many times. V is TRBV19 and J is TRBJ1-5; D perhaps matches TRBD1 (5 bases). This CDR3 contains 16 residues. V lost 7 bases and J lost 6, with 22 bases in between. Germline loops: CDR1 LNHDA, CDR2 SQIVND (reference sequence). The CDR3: CASMKVEGPTGQPQHF. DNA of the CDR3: TGTGCCAGTATGAAGGTTGAGGGGCCCACGGGTCAGCCCCAGCATTTT.

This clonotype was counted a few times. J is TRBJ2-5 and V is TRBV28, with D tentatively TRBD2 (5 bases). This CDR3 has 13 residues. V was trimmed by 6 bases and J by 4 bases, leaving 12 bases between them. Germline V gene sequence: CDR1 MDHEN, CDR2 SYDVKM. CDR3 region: CASRPDLAETQYF. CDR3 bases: TGTGCCAGCAGACCAGACCTAGCAGAGACCCAGTACTTC.

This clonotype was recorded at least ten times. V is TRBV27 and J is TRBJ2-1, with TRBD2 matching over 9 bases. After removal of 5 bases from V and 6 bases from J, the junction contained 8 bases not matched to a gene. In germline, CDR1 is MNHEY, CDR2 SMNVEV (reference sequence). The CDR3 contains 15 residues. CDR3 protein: CASSAPGLALNEQFF. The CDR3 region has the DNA TGTGCCAGCAGTGCCCCGGGACTAGCTCTCAATGAGCAGTTCTTC.

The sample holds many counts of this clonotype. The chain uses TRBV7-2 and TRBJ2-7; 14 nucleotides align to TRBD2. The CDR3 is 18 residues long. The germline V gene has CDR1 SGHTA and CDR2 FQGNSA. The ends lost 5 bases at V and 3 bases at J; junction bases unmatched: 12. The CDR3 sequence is CASSLPLGLAGGNYEQYF. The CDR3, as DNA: TGTGCCAGCAGCCTACCATTAGGACTAGCGGGAGGTAACTACGAGCAGTACTTC.

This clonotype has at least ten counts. CDR3 residues: CASSTLTGGQGAKNIQYF. The CDR3 DNA is TGTGCCAGCAGTACCTTAACCGGGGGGCAGGGGGCCAAAAACATTCAGTACTTC. V gene TRBV12-3 or TRBV12-4 combines with J gene TRBJ2-4, with D perhaps TRBD2 (7 bases). Trimming stripped 5 bases from V and 1 base from J, with 21 bases between. This CDR3 spans 18 amino acids.